This T cell receptor beta chain was found in a study of cytomegalovirus exposure and HLA in healthy donors. The J segment lost 4 bases and the V segment lost 6 bases, leaving 4 bases of the junction unmatched. This CDR3 has 14 amino acids. Germline CDR1 and CDR2: MDHEN and SYDVKM. The PCR contained 60 Vbeta and 13 Jbeta primers. Sequenced by immunoSEQ multiplex PCR; TCRdb stores in-frame clones only, minus some. The sample gives about 91,000 clones, roughly 86% of which show up once; roughly 8.3% is in the top ten. The gene calls are TRBV28 and TRBJ2-7; 12 nucleotides match TRBD2. Source material: PBMCs. This sequence was found in a young man in good health and CMV-seropositive. DNA for the CDR3: TGTGCCAGCAGGACTGGACTAGCGGGGTACGAGCAGTACTTC. Encoded protein: CASRTGLAGYEQYF.